This T cell receptor (beta chain) was identified in a study of regulatory T cells in long-lasting Graves disease. The CDR3 consists of 14 residues. Germline trimming cut 1 base from V and 4 bases from J; bases unmatched to any gene: 1. CDR1 is SEHNR, CDR2 FQNEAQ, per germline (reference sequence). The table lists this clonotype with a few counts. Time point indicated: newly diagnosed GD, antithyroid drugs for less than 3 months. Construction of the TCR library relied on RNA isolated from PBMCs. iRepertoire HTBI primers and Arm-PCR of CDR3 regions built TCR beta libraries. TCRdb itself ran the multiplex PCR reads through MiXCR, one entry per CDR3 protein. The sample has approximately 560,000 distinct CDR3 sequences; more than 15% are singletons. These data are also associated with another study on T cells in Graves' hyperthyroidism and ophthalmopathy. Turning to that study: Blood also held most thyroid clonotypes expanded beyond 0.001.

The sequenced sample was peripheral blood mononuclear cells (PBMCs), obtained at new diagnosis, from a patient treated with antithyroid drugs. The chain carries TRBV7-9 and TRBJ2-3; 8 nucleotides line up with TRBD2. This clonotype was obtained from a man between 18 and 35 years old with Graves disease. CDR3 sequence (DNA): TGTGCCAGCAGCTTAGAACTAGCGGCAGATACGCAGTATTTT. It specifies CASSLELAADTQYF.